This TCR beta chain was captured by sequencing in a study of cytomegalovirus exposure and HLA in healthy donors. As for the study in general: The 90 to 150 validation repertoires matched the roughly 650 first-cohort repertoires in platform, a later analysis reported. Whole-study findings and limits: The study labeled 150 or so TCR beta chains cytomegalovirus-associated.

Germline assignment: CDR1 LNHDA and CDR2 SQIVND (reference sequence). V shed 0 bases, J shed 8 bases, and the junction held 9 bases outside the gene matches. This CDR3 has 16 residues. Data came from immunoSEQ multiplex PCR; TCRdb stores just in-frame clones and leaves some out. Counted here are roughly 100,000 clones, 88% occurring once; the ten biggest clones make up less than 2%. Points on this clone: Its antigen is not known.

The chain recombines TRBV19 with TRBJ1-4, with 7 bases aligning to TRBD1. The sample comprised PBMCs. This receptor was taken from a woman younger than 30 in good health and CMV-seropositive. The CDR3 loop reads CASSIDRGRGIEKLFF. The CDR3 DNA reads TGTGCCAGTAGTATAGATCGAGGCAGGGGGATCGAAAAACTGTTTTTT.